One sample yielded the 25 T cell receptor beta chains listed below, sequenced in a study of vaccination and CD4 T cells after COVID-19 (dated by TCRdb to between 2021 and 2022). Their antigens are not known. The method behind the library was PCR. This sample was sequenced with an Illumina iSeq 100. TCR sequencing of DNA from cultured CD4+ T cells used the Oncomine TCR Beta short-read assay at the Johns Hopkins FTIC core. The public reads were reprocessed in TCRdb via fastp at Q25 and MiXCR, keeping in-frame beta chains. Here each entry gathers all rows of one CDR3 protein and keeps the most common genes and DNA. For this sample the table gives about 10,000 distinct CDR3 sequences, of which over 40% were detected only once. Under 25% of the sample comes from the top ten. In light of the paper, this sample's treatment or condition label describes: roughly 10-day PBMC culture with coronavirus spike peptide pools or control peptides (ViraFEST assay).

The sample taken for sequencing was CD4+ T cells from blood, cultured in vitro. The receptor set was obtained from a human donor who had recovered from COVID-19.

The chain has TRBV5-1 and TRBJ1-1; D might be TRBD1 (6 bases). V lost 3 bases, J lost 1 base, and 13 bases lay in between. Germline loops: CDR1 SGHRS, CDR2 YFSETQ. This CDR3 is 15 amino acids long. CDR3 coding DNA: TGCGCCAGCAGCTCCCAGGGGTGGGCGAACACTGAAGCTTTCTTT. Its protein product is CASSSQGWANTEAFF. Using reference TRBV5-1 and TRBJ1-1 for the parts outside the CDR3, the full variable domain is KAGVTQTPRYLIKTRGQQVTLSCSPISGHRSVSWYQQTPGQGLQFLFEYFSETQRNKGNFPGRFSGRQFSNSRSEMNVSTLELGDSALYLCASSSQGWANTEAFFGQGTRLTVV.

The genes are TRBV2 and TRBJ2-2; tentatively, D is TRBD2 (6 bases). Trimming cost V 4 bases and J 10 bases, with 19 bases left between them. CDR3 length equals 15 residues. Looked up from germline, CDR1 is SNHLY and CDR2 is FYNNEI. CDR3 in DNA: TGTGCCAGCAGTGCCGTCCCAGGCGGGGCCGTGGAGCTGTTTTTT. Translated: CASSAVPGGAVELFF.

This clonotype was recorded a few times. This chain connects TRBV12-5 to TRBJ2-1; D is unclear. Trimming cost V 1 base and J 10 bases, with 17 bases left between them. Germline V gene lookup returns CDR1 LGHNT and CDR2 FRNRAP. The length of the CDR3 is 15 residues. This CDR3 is CASGLGTTLGNEQFF. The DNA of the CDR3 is TGTGCTAGTGGTTTGGGGACGACTTTGGGCAACGAGCAGTTCTTC.

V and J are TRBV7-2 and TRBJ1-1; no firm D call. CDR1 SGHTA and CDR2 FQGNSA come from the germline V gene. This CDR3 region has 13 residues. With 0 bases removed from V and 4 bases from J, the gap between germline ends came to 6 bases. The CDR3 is CASSLASGTEAFF. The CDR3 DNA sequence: TGTGCCAGCAGCTTAGCGTCAGGCACTGAAGCTTTCTTT.

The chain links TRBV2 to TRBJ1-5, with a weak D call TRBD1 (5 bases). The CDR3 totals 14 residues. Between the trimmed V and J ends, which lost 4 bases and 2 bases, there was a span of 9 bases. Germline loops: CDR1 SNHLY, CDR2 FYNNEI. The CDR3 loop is CASSAQGGNQPQHF. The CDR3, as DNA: TGTGCCAGCAGTGCTCAAGGGGGCAATCAGCCCCAGCATTTT.

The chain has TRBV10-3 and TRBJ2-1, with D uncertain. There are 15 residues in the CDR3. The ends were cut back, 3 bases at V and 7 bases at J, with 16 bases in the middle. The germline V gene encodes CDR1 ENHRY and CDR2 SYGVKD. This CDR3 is CAISDSNKAVNEQFF. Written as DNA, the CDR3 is TGTGCCATCAGTGATAGTAACAAGGCCGTAAATGAGCAGTTCTTC.

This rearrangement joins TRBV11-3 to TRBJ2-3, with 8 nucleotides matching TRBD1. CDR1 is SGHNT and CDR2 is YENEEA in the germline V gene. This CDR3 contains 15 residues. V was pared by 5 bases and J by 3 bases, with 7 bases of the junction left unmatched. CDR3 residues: CASSIQGVGTDTQYF. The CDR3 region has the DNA TGTGCCAGCAGCATACAGGGGGTAGGAACAGATACGCAGTATTTT.

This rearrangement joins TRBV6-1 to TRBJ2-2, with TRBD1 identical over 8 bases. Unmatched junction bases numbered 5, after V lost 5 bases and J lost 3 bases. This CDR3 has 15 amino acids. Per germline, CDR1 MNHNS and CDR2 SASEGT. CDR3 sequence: CASSPQGAYTGELFF. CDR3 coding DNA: TGTGCCAGCAGTCCTCAGGGGGCTTACACCGGGGAGCTGTTTTTT.

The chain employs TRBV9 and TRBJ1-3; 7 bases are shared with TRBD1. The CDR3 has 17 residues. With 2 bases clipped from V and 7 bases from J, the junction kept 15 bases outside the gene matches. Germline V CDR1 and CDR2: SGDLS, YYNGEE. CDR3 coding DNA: TGTGCCAGCAGCGTCGAGGGGACAGTCGGGACCCCCAACACCATATATTTT. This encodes CASSVEGTVGTPNTIYF.

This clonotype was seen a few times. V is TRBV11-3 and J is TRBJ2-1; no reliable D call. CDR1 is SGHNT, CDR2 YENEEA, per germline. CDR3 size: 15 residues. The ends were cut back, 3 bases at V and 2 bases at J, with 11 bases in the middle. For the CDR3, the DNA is TGTGCCAGCAGCTTCGGGTCGACAACCTACAATGAGCAGTTCTTC. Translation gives CASSFGSTTYNEQFF.

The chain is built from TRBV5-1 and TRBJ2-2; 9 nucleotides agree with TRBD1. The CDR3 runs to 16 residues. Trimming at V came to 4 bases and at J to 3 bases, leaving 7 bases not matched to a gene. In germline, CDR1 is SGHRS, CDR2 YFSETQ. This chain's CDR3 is CASSTGQGIYTGELFF. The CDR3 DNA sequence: TGCGCCAGCAGCACGGGACAGGGAATCTACACCGGGGAGCTGTTTTTT.

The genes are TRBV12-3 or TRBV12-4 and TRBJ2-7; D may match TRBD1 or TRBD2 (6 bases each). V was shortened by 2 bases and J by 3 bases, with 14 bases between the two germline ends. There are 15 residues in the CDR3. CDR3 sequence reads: CASSLRGAYGYEQYF. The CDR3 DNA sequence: TGTGCCAGCAGTTTAAGGGGGGCTTATGGCTACGAGCAGTACTTC.

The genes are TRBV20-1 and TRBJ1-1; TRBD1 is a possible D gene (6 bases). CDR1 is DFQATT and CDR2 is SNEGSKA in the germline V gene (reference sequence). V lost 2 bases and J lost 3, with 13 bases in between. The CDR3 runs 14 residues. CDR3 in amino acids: CSARLQRGDTEAFF. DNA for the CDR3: TGCAGTGCTAGACTGCAAAGGGGGGACACTGAAGCTTTCTTT.

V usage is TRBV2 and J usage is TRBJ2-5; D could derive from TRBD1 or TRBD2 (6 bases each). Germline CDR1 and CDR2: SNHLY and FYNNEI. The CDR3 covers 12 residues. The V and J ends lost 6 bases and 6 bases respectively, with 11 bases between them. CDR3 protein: CASRGAGQTQYF. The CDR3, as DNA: TGTGCCAGCAGGGGGGCGGGGCAGACCCAGTACTTC. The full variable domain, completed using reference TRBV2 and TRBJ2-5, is EPEVTQTPSHQVTQMGQEVILRCVPISNHLYFYWYRQILGQKVEFLVSFYNNEISEKSEIFDDQFSVERPDGSNFTLKIRSTKLEDSAMYFCASRGAGQTQYFGPGTRLLVL.

For the CDR3, the DNA is TGTGCCAGCAGCTTAGGTGGACTCTACACTGAAGCTTTCTTT. Encoded protein: CASSLGGLYTEAFF. The genes are TRBV7-2 and TRBJ1-1; the D is unclear. Trimming took 1 base from V and 3 from J, leaving 9 bases between them. The CDR3 is made up of 14 amino acids. Germline V gene lookup returns CDR1 SGHTA and CDR2 FQGNSA.

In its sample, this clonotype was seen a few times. CDR3 in amino acids: CASSSTRSPGQGPYGYTF. The CDR3 coding sequence is TGCGCCAGCAGCTCAACTCGAAGCCCGGGACAGGGTCCCTATGGCTACACCTTC. V is TRBV5-1 and J is TRBJ1-2, with TRBD1 matching over 9 bases. Trimming took 3 bases from V and 4 from J; bases not matched to a gene: 16. In germline, CDR1 is SGHRS, CDR2 YFSETQ. This CDR3 spans 18 amino acids.

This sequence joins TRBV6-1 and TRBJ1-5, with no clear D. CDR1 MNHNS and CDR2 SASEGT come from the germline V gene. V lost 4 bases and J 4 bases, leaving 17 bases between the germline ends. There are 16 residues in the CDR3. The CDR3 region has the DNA TGTGCCAGCAGTGCATATGAGGGCAGTTGGAATCAGCCCCAGCATTTT. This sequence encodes CASSAYEGSWNQPQHF.

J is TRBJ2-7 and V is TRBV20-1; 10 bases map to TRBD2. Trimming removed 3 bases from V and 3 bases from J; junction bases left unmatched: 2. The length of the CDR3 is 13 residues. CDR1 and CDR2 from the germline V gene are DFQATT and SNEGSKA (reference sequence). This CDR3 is CSASLAGGYEQYF. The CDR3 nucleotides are TGCAGTGCTAGTTTAGCGGGGGGCTACGAGCAGTACTTC.

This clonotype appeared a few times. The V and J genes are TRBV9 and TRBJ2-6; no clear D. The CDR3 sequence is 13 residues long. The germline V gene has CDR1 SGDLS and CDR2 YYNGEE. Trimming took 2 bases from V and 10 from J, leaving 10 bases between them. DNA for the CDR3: TGTGCCAGCAGCGTCCCAGTGCGGAACGTCCTGACTTTC. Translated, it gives CASSVPVRNVLTF.

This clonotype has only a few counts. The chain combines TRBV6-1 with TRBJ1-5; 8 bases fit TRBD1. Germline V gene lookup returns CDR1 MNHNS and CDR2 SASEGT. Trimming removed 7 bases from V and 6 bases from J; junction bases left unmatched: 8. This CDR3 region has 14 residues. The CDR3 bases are TGTGCCAGCAATTTCAGGGGGCCGGGTCAGCCCCAGCATTTT. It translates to CASNFRGPGQPQHF.

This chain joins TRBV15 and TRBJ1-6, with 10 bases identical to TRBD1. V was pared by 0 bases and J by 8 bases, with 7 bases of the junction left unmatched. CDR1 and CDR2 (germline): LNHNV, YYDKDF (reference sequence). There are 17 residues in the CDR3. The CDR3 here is CATSREQGQGQHSPLHF. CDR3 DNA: TGTGCCACCAGCAGAGAGCAGGGACAGGGGCAACATTCACCCCTCCACTTT. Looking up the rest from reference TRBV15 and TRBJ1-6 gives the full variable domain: DAMVIQNPRYQVTQFGKPVTLSCSQTLNHNVMYWYQQKSSQAPKLLFHYYDKDFNNEADTPDNFQSRRPNTSFCFLDIRSPGLGDTAMYLCATSREQGQGQHSPLHFGNGTRLTVT.

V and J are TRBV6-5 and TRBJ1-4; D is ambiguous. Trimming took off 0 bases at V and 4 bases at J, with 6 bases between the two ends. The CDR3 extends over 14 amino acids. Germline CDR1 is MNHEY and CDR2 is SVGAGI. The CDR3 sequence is CASSYSQVNEKLFF. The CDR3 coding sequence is TGTGCCAGCAGTTACTCGCAGGTTAATGAAAAACTGTTTTTT.

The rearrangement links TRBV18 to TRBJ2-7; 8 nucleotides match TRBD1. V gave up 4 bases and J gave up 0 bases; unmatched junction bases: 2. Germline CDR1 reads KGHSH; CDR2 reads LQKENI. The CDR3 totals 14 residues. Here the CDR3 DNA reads TGTGCCAGCTCACTCCAGGGGGCCTCCTACGAGCAGTACTTC. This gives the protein CASSLQGASYEQYF.

The DNA for the CDR3 is TGTGCCATCAGTGAGTCCCGCAGGGGCGAAGTCTACAATGAGCAGTTCTTC. Translated, it gives CAISESRRGEVYNEQFF. The gene calls are TRBV10-3 and TRBJ2-1, with D possibly being TRBD1 (6 bases). Per germline, CDR1 ENHRY and CDR2 SYGVKD. CDR3 length: 17 amino acids. V was clipped by 0 bases and J by 3 bases, with 15 bases between them.

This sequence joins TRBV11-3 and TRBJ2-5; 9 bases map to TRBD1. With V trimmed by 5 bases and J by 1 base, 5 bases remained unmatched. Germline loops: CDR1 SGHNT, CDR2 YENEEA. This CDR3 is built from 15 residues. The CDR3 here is CASSPGQGPQETQYF. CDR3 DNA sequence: TGTGCCAGCAGCCCGGGACAGGGCCCCCAAGAGACCCAGTACTTC. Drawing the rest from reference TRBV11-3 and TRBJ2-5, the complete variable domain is EAGVVQSPRYKIIEKKQPVAFWCNPISGHNTLYWYLQNLGQGPELLIRYENEEAVDDSQLPKDRFSAERLKGVDSTLKIQPAELGDSAVYLCASSPGQGPQETQYFGPGTRLLVL.